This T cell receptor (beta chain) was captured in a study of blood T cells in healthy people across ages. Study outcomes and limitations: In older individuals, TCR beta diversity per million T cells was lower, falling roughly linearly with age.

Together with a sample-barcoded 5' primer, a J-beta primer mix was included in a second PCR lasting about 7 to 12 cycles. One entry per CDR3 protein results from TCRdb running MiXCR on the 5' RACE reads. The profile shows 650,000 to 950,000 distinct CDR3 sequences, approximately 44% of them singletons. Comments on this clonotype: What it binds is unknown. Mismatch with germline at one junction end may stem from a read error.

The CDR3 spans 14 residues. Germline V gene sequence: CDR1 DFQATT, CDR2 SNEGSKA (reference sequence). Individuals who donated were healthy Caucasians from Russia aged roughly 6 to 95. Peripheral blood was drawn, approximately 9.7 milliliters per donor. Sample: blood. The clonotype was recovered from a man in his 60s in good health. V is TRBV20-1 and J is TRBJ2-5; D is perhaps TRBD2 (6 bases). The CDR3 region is CGARDRRGQETQYF. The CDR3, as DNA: TGCGGTGCTAGAGATCGGCGGGGCCAAGAGACCCAGTACTTC.